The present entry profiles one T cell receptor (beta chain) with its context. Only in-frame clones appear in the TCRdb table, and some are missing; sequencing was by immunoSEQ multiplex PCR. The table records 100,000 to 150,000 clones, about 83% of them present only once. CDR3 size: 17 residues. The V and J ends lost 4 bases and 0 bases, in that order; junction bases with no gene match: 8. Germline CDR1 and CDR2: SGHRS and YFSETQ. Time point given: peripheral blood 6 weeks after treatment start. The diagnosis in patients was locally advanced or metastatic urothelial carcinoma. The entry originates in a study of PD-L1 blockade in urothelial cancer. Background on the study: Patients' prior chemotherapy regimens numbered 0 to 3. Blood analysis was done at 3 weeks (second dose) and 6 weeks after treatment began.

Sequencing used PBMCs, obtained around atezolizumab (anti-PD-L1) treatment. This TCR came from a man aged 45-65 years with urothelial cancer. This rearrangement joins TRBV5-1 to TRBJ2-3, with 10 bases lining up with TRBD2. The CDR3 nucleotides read TGCGCCAGCAGCCGACTAGCGGGCCACGGTAGCACAGATACGCAGTATTTT. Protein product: CASSRLAGHGSTDTQYF.